Sequencing of this T cell receptor (beta chain) was carried out in a study of blood T cell repertoires in COVID-19. V dropped 10 bases and J dropped 2 bases, with 11 bases sitting between them. Germline CDR1 SGHTA, CDR2 FQGNSA. The CDR3 length is 13 residues. Study processing details: By means of reference gene primer amplification, nucleated cell counts were estimated. The protocol was immunoSEQ multiplex PCR, while the TCRdb copy is restricted to in-frame clones and leaves out a portion. V and J calls plus clone size are reproduced from that table; the DNA served to infer D and trimming. The data hold around 250,000 clones, with around 82% observed a single time.

The sample consisted of peripheral blood. The chain combines TRBV7-2 with TRBJ2-2, with TRBD2 as a possible D gene (5 bases). This receptor was taken from a woman aged 18-29 years with acute or convalescent COVID-19. The CDR3, as DNA: TGTGCCACGAGGGAGACAAACACCGGGGAGCTGTTTTTT. Its translation is CATRETNTGELFF.